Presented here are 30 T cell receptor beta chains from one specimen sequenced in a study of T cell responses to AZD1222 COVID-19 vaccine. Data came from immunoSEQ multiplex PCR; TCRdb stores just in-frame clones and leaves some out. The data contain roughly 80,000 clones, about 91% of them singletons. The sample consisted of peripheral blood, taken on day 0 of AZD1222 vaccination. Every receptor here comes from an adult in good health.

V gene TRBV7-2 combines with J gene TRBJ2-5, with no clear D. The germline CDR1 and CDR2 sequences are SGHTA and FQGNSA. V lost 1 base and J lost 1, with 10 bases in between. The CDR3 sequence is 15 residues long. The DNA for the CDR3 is TGTGCCAGCAGCTTAGTCCTCCTACCCCAAGAGACCCAGTACTTC. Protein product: CASSLVLLPQETQYF.

CDR3 protein: CASKEQISGNTIYF. Written as DNA, the CDR3 is TGTGCCAGCAAGGAGCAAATCTCTGGAAACACCATATATTTT. The rearrangement joins TRBV11-2 to TRBJ1-3; D call uncertain. V shed 7 bases and J shed 0 bases, with 10 bases lying between them. CDR1 is SGHAT and CDR2 is FQNNGV in the germline V gene. This CDR3 spans 14 amino acids.

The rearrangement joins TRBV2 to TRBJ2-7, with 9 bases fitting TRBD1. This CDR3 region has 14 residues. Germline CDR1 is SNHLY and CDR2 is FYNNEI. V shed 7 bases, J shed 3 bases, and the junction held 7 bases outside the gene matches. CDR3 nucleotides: TGTGCCAGCATCCTGGACAGGGGAGACTACGAGCAGTACTTC. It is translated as CASILDRGDYEQYF.

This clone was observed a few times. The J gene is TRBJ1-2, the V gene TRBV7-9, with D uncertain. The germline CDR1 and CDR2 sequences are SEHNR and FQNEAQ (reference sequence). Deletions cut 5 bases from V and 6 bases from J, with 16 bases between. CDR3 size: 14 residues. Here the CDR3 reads CASSPPGGSDGYTF. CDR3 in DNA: TGTGCCAGCAGCCCCCCGGGAGGGAGTGATGGCTACACCTTC.

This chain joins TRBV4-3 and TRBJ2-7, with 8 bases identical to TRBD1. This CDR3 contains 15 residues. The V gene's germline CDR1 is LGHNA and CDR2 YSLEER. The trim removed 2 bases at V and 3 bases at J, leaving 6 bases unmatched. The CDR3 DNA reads TGCGCCAGCAGCCAACGACTGGACAGGGACTACGAGCAGTACTTC. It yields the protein CASSQRLDRDYEQYF.

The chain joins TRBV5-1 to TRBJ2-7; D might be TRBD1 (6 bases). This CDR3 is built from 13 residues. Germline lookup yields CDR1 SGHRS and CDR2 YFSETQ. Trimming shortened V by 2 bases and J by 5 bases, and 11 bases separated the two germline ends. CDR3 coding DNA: TGCGCCAGCAGCTTTGGGGGCGGCGACGAGCAGTACTTC. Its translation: CASSFGGGDEQYF.

CDR3 region: CASSLDMNTEAFF. In nucleotides, the CDR3 is TGTGCCAGCAGTCTGGACATGAACACTGAAGCTTTCTTT. V is TRBV28 and J is TRBJ1-1; D might be TRBD1 (5 bases). The V end was cut by 5 bases, the J end by 0 bases, with 7 bases between. CDR1 and CDR2 (germline): MDHEN, SYDVKM. This CDR3 has 13 residues.

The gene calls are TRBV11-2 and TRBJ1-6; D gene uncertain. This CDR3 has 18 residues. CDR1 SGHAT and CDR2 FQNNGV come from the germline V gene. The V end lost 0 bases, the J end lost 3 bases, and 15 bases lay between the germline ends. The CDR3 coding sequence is TGTGCCAGCAGCTTAGATCGTACAGCCGGAAACTATAATTCACCCCTCCACTTT. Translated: CASSLDRTAGNYNSPLHF.

CDR3 amino acids: CASKLTLPGLGETQYF. The CDR3 bases are TGCGCCAGCAAACTAACTTTACCGGGACTCGGAGAGACCCAGTACTTC. The rearrangement joins TRBV5-1 to TRBJ2-5; maybe TRBD2 (6 bases). V gave up 6 bases and J gave up 4 bases, with 22 bases separating them. CDR3 size: 16 residues. Germline V gives CDR1 SGHRS, CDR2 YFSETQ.

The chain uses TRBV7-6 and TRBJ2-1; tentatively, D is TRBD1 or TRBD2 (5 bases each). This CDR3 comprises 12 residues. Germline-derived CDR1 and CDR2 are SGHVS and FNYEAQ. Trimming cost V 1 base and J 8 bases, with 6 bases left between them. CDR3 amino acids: CASSLGGDEQFF. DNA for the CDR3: TGTGCCAGCAGCTTAGGAGGGGATGAGCAGTTCTTC.

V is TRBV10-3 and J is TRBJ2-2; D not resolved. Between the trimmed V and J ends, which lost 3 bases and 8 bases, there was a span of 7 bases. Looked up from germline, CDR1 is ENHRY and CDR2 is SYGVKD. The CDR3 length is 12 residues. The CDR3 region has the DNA TGTGCCATCAGTGATGACTTTGGGGAGCTGTTTTTT. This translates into CAISDDFGELFF.

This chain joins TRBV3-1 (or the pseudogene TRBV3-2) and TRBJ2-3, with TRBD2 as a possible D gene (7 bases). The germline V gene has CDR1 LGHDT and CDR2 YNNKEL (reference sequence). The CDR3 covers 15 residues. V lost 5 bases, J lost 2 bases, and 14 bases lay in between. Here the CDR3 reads CASSGGGGVTDTQYF. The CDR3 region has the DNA TGTGCCAGCAGCGGAGGGGGGGGAGTCACAGATACGCAGTATTTT.

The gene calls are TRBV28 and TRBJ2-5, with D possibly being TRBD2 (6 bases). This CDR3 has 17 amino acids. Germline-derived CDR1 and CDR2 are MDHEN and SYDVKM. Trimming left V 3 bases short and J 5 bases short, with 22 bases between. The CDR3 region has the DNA TGTGCCAGCAGTTTCTACCGGGGGACTCCCGAGGGGGAGACCCAGTACTTC. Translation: CASSFYRGTPEGETQYF.

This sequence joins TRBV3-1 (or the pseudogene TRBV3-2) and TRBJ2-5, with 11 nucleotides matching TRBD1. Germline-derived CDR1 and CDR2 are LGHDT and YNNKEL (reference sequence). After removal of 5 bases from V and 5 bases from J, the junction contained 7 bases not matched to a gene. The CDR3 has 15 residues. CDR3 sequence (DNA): TGTGCCAGCAGCGAAGGGACAGGGGGTCCGGAGACCCAGTACTTC. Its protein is CASSEGTGGPETQYF.

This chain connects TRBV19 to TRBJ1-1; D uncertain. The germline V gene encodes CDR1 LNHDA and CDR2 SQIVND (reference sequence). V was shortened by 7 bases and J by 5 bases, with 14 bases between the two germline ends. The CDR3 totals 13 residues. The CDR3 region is CASKEVEITEAFF. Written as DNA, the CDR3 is TGTGCCAGTAAGGAAGTGGAAATTACTGAAGCTTTCTTT.

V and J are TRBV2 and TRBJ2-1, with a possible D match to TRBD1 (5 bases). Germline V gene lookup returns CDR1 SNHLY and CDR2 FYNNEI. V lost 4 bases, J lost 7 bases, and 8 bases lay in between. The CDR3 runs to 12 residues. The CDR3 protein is CASSGQGNEQFF. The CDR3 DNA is TGTGCCAGCAGTGGCCAGGGTAATGAGCAGTTCTTC.

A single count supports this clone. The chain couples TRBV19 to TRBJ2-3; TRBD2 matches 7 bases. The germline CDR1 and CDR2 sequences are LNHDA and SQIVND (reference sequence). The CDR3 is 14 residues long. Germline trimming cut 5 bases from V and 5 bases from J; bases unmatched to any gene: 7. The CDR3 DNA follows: TGTGCCAGTAGTGTTTCGGGAGGAGGAGATACGCAGTATTTT. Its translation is CASSVSGGGDTQYF.

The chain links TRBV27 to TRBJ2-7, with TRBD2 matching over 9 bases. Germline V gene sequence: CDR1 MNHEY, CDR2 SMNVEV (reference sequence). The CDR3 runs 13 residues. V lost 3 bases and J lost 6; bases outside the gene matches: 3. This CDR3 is CASSFSGRGEQYF. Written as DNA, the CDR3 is TGTGCCAGCAGTTTTAGCGGGAGAGGCGAGCAGTACTTC.

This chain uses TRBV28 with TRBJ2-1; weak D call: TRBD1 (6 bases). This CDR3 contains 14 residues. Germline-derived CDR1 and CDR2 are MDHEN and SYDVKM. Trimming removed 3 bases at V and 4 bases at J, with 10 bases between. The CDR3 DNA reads TGTGCCAGCAGTTTGGGGGCTCGGTACAATGAGCAGTTCTTC. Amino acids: CASSLGARYNEQFF.

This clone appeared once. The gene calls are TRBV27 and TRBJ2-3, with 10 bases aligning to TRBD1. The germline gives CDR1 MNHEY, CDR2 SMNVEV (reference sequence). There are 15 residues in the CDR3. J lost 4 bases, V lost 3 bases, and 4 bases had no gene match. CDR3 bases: TGTGCCAGCAGTTTCCCCGGACAGGGGGCAGATACGCAGTATTTT. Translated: CASSFPGQGADTQYF.

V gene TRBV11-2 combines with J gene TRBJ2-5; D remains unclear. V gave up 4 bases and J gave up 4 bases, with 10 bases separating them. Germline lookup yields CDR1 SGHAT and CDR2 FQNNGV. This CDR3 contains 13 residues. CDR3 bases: TGTGCCAGCAGCTATCAGTCTGGAGAGACCCAGTACTTC. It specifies CASSYQSGETQYF.

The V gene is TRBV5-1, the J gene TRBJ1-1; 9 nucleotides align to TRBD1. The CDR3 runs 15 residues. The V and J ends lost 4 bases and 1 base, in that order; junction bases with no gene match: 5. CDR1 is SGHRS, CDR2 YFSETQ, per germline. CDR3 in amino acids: CASSTGQGKNTEAFF. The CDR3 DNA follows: TGCGCCAGCAGCACGGGACAGGGAAAGAACACTGAAGCTTTCTTT.

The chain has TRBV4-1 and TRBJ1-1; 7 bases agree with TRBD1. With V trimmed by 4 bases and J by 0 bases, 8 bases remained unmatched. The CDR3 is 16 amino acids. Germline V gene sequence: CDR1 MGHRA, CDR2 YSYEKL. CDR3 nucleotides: TGCGCCAGCAGCCGGGGTGAGGGGGCAATGAACACTGAAGCTTTCTTT. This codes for CASSRGEGAMNTEAFF.

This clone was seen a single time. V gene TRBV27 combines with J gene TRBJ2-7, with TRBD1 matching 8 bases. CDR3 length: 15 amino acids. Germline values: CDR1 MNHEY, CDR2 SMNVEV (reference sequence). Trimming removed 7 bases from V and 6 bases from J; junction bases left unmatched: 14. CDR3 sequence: CASTRMGAGGREQYF. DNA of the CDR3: TGTGCCAGCACCCGAATGGGGGCAGGGGGCCGCGAGCAGTACTTC.

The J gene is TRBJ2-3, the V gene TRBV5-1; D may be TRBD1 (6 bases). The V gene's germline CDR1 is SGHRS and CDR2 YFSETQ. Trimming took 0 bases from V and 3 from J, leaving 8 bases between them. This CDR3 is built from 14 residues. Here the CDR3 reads CASSLDRATDTQYF. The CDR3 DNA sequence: TGCGCCAGCAGCTTGGACAGGGCAACAGATACGCAGTATTTT.

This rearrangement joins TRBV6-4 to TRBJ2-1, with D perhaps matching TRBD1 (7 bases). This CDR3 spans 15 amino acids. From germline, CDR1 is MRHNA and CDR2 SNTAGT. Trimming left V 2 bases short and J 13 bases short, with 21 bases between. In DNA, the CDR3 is TGTGCCAGCAGTGACGGGGCAGGGGGGCTTGAGCGTCAGTTCTTC. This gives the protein CASSDGAGGLERQFF.

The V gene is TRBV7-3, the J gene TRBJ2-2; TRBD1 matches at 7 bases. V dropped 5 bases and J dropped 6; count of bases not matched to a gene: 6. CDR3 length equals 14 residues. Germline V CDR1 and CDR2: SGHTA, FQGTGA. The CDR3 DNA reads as TGTGCCAGCAGCCGAGACAGGGTGGCCGGGGAGCTGTTTTTT. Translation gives CASSRDRVAGELFF.

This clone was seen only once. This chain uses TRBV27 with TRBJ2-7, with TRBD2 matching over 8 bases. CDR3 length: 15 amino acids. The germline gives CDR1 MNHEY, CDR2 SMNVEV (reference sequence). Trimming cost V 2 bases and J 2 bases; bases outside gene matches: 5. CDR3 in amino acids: CASSLRGGSPYEQYF. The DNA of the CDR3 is TGTGCCAGCAGTTTACGGGGGGGGTCTCCCTACGAGCAGTACTTC.

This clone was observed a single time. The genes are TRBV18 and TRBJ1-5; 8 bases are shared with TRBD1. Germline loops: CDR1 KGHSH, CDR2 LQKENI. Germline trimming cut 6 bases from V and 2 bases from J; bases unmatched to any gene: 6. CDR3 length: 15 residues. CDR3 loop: CASSRQGYGNQPQHF. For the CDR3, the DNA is TGTGCCAGCTCTCGACAGGGGTATGGCAATCAGCCCCAGCATTTT.

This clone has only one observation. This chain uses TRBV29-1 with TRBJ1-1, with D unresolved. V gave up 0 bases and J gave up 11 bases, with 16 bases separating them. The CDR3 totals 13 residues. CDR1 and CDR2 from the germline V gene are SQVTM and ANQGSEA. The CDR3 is CSVEDEASRGAFF. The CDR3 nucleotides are TGCAGCGTTGAAGATGAGGCGAGCAGAGGCGCTTTCTTT.